The sequence of this T cell receptor beta chain was determined in a study of technical replicates of blood from several donors. Method: immunoSEQ multiplex PCR; TCRdb's copy keeps in-frame clones and lacks some. The sample yields more than 70,000 clones, about 97% seen once. The V end lost 4 bases, the J end lost 1 base, and 8 bases lay between the germline ends. This CDR3 region has 14 residues. CDR1 SGHRS and CDR2 YFSETQ come from the germline V gene. V and J are TRBV5-1 and TRBJ2-2; tentatively, D is TRBD1 (5 bases). Sequences were obtained from T cells isolated from PBMCs. The source of this sequence is a human donor in good health. The CDR3 here is CASSGQGNTGELFF. DNA for the CDR3: TGCGCCAGCAGCGGTCAGGGGAACACCGGGGAGCTGTTTTTT.